This T cell receptor beta chain came from a study of blood T cell repertoires in COVID-19. V dropped 3 bases and J dropped 5 bases, with 7 bases sitting between them. The CDR3 length is 12 residues. In germline, CDR1 is LGHDT, CDR2 YNNKEL (reference sequence). The data were produced by immunoSEQ multiplex PCR, yet TCRdb's version contains in-frame clones alone and is incomplete. The profile shows 350,000 to 550,000 clones, about 85% of them singletons. Worth noting for this clone: The identical CDR3 is also encoded by other nucleotide sequences in the sample.

The genes are TRBV3-1 (or the pseudogene TRBV3-2) and TRBJ2-5, with D perhaps TRBD2 (6 bases). The receptor was isolated from a woman aged 18-29 years with acute COVID-19. The specimen sequenced was PBMCs or T cells enriched from blood (not recorded which). In nucleotides, the CDR3 is TGTGCCAGCAGCCAGGGGAGGGAGACCCAGTACTTC. Translating gives CASSQGRETQYF.